What follows are 24 T cell receptor beta chains derived from one specimen sequenced in a study of cytomegalovirus exposure and HLA in healthy donors. TCRdb's table, derived via immunoSEQ multiplex PCR, lists solely in-frame clones and lacks some. Of some 140,000 clones listed, about 90% are singletons. Sequencing was carried out using PBMCs. Receptors were obtained from a man between 18 and 29 years old in good health and CMV-seronegative.

CDR3 in DNA: TGTGCCAGCAGCCCTCAGGGGCGAATGGATGGCTACACCTTC. The encoded protein is CASSPQGRMDGYTF. The gene calls are TRBV6-5 and TRBJ1-2; tentative D call: TRBD1 (6 bases). Germline-derived CDR1 and CDR2 are MNHEY and SVGAGI. V was pared by 6 bases and J by 6 bases, with 17 bases between. The CDR3 loop spans 14 amino acids.

This rearrangement joins TRBV7-6 to TRBJ1-3; D gene unclear. The ends were cut back, 5 bases at V and 1 base at J, with 9 bases in the middle. Germline V gives CDR1 SGHVS, CDR2 FNYEAQ. This CDR3 is 14 amino acids long. CDR3 loop: CASSTGFSGNTIYF. The CDR3 DNA reads TGTGCCAGCAGCACCGGGTTTTCTGGAAACACCATATATTTT.

A few counts support this clone. This chain connects TRBV2 to TRBJ2-7; perhaps TRBD1 as D (6 bases). Deletions cut 8 bases from V and 6 bases from J, with 11 bases between. The CDR3 is 11 amino acids. Per germline, CDR1 SNHLY and CDR2 FYNNEI. CDR3 in DNA: TGTGCCAGCGACAGGCTCGGCGAGCAGTACTTC. This encodes CASDRLGEQYF. Full variable domain (remainder filled in from reference TRBV2 and TRBJ2-7): EPEVTQTPSHQVTQMGQEVILRCVPISNHLYFYWYRQILGQKVEFLVSFYNNEISEKSEIFDDQFSVERPDGSNFTLKIRSTKLEDSAMYFCASDRLGEQYFGPGTRLTVT.

This clone occurred once. V is TRBV11-2 and J is TRBJ2-1; TRBD1 matches 8 bases. Germline CDR1 and CDR2: SGHAT and FQNNGV. Trimming took 6 bases from V and 2 from J; bases not matched to a gene: 9. CDR3 size: 16 residues. CDR3 bases: TGTGCCAGCAGACGAGGACAGGGAGGCCCCTACAATGAGCAGTTCTTC. As protein: CASRRGQGGPYNEQFF. Full variable domain (missing parts from reference TRBV11-2 and TRBJ2-1): EAGVAQSPRYKIIEKRQSVAFWCNPISGHATLYWYQQILGQGPKLLIQFQNNGVVDDSQLPKDRFSAERLKGVDSTLKIQPAKLEDSAVYLCASRRGQGGPYNEQFFGPGTRLTVL.

This sequence joins TRBV5-4 and TRBJ2-1; D is perhaps TRBD2 (6 bases). From germline, CDR1 is SGHNT and CDR2 YYREEE (reference sequence). The length of the CDR3 is 17 residues. The V and J ends lost 0 bases and 0 bases respectively, with 13 bases between them. The CDR3 loop reads CASSLGREKSSYNEQFF. The DNA of the CDR3 is TGTGCCAGCAGCTTGGGGAGGGAAAAAAGCTCCTACAATGAGCAGTTCTTC.

The chain links TRBV9 to TRBJ1-6; D not certain. Trimming removed 0 bases from V and 5 bases from J, with 9 bases in between. CDR1 and CDR2 (germline): SGDLS, YYNGEE. The CDR3 totals 15 residues. The CDR3 nucleotides are TGTGCCAGCAGCGTAGGAGGGAAACATAATTCACCCCTCCACTTT. Translated: CASSVGGKHNSPLHF.

The sample holds one count of this clone. The chain recombines TRBV27 with TRBJ2-1; 9 nucleotides line up with TRBD1. The germline V gene encodes CDR1 MNHEY and CDR2 SMNVEV (reference sequence). The CDR3 extends over 15 amino acids. V lost 3 bases, J lost 6 bases, and 6 bases stayed unmatched. The CDR3 DNA is TGTGCCAGCAGTTTTTTGGGACAGGGATCCAATGAGCAGTTCTTC. Translation: CASSFLGQGSNEQFF.

The chain joins TRBV6-1 to TRBJ1-1; TRBD1 agrees at 9 bases. CDR1 is MNHNS, CDR2 SASEGT, per germline. The V gene end was trimmed by 2 bases and the J gene end by 1 base; junction bases not matched to a gene: 5. The CDR3 length is 16 residues. The CDR3 DNA is TGTGCCAGCAGTGAATATTGGGGACAGGGGAACACTGAAGCTTTCTTT. This translates into CASSEYWGQGNTEAFF.

This chain connects TRBV2 to TRBJ2-7; 10 bases agree with TRBD1. Germline CDR1 reads SNHLY; CDR2 reads FYNNEI. This CDR3 has 14 amino acids. After removal of 6 bases from V and 1 base from J, the junction contained 3 bases not matched to a gene. The CDR3 bases are TGTGCCAGCAGCCCGGACAGGGGGTCCTACGAGCAGTACTTC. Translation: CASSPDRGSYEQYF.

The rearrangement uses TRBV5-1 and TRBJ2-5, with D maybe TRBD2 (7 bases). V shed 0 bases and J shed 6 bases, with 12 bases lying between them. Germline lookup yields CDR1 SGHRS and CDR2 YFSETQ. The CDR3 totals 14 residues. The DNA for the CDR3 is TGCGCCAGCAGCTTGGCCCGGGGGGCGCAGACCCAGTACTTC. Its translation is CASSLARGAQTQYF.

The rearrangement joins TRBV11-2 to TRBJ1-1; tentatively, D is TRBD1 (6 bases). Trimming shortened V by 1 base and J by 1 base, and 13 bases separated the two germline ends. The CDR3 is 16 amino acids. The V gene's germline CDR1 is SGHAT and CDR2 FQNNGV. The CDR3 is CASSLVGGRTNTEAFF. In nucleotides, the CDR3 is TGTGCCAGCAGCTTAGTAGGGGGACGGACGAACACTGAAGCTTTCTTT.

The V and J genes are TRBV11-2 and TRBJ1-2; a possible D gene is TRBD1 (5 bases). V was pared by 2 bases and J by 7 bases, with 14 bases between. This CDR3 is built from 14 residues. Germline V CDR1 and CDR2: SGHAT, FQNNGV. CDR3 bases: TGTGCCAGCAGCTTAAATGAAGGGAGGGGTGGCTACACCTTC. Its protein product is CASSLNEGRGGYTF.

The chain carries TRBV6-5 and TRBJ2-1; 8 nucleotides line up with TRBD2. V shed 0 bases and J 2 bases; nucleotides not matched to a gene: 0. The V gene's germline CDR1 is MNHEY and CDR2 SVGAGI. This CDR3 has 15 residues. The chain's CDR3 is CASSYSGLAYNEQFF. For the CDR3, the DNA is TGTGCCAGCAGTTACTCGGGACTAGCCTACAATGAGCAGTTCTTC.

This rearrangement joins TRBV7-2 to TRBJ1-5; TRBD1 agrees at 8 bases. The junction had 6 bases not matched to a gene; V was cut back by 1 base and J by 7 bases. The length of the CDR3 is 15 residues. Germline-derived CDR1 and CDR2 are SGHTA and FQGNSA. This chain's CDR3 is CASSLVRGTGQPQHF. CDR3 nucleotide sequence: TGTGCCAGCAGCTTAGTGCGGGGGACAGGACAGCCCCAGCATTTT.

The table lists this clone with a few counts. The chain couples TRBV19 to TRBJ1-2; maybe TRBD1 (6 bases). CDR1 LNHDA and CDR2 SQIVND come from the germline V gene (reference sequence). The ends were cut back, 6 bases at V and 8 bases at J, with 13 bases in the middle. The CDR3 contains 12 residues. The DNA of the CDR3 is TGTGCCAGTAGGACCGGGACACTCGGCTACACCTTC. It codes for CASRTGTLGYTF.

The chain has TRBV6-6 and TRBJ1-3; D call uncertain. The CDR3 runs 14 residues. CDR1 is MNHNY, CDR2 SVGAGI, per germline (reference sequence). V gave up 6 bases and J gave up 0 bases, with 9 bases separating them. Written as DNA, the CDR3 is TGTGCCAGCAGCAGCCCTAGCTCTGGAAACACCATATATTTT. It encodes CASSSPSSGNTIYF.

The CDR3 spells CAISLGLAGGRGYNEQFF. In DNA, the CDR3 is TGTGCCATCAGCCTGGGACTAGCGGGAGGGAGGGGCTACAATGAGCAGTTCTTC. The V gene is TRBV10-3, the J gene TRBJ2-1, with 16 bases that match TRBD2. The length of the CDR3 is 18 residues. Germline assignment: CDR1 ENHRY and CDR2 SYGVKD. Losses at the gene ends were 6 bases for V and 3 bases for J; bases not matched to a gene: 8.

On this clone: The sample holds other DNA sequences that translate to the same CDR3. V and J are TRBV2 and TRBJ2-7; 7 bases line up with TRBD1. There are 12 residues in the CDR3. Germline V lookup: CDR1 SNHLY, CDR2 FYNNEI. The V segment lost 4 bases and the J segment 4 bases; nucleotides outside the gene matches: 1. The CDR3 region has the DNA TGTGCCAGCAGTGGACAGGGTTACGAGCAGTACTTC. It yields the protein CASSGQGYEQYF. Full variable domain (missing parts from reference TRBV2 and TRBJ2-7): EPEVTQTPSHQVTQMGQEVILRCVPISNHLYFYWYRQILGQKVEFLVSFYNNEISEKSEIFDDQFSVERPDGSNFTLKIRSTKLEDSAMYFCASSGQGYEQYFGPGTRLTVT.

The chain is built from TRBV6-1 and TRBJ1-2; D gene unclear. The CDR3 is 15 residues long. V shed 1 base and J shed 4 bases, with 13 bases lying between them. Germline V gives CDR1 MNHNS, CDR2 SASEGT. The CDR3 DNA sequence: TGTGCCAGCAGTGAAGGAAACGGTCCTTTCTATGGCTACACCTTC. It yields the protein CASSEGNGPFYGYTF.

This clone appeared a single time. The J gene is TRBJ2-1, the V gene TRBV10-2, with TRBD1 identical over 7 bases. This CDR3 region has 13 residues. V was pared by 7 bases and J by 5 bases, with 5 bases of the junction left unmatched. CDR1 and CDR2 from the germline V gene are WSHSY and SAAADI. CDR3 amino acids: CASKGGANNEQFF. The DNA of the CDR3 is TGCGCCAGCAAAGGGGGCGCCAACAATGAGCAGTTCTTC.

The chain has TRBV2 and TRBJ1-5, with unresolved D. Deletions cut 3 bases from V and 2 bases from J, with 8 bases between. Germline loops: CDR1 SNHLY, CDR2 FYNNEI. The CDR3 has 14 amino acids. The CDR3 region has the DNA TGTGCCAGCAGTGAGATAACGGGCAATCAGCCCCAGCATTTT. Encoded protein: CASSEITGNQPQHF.

The J gene is TRBJ2-5, the V gene TRBV5-1; 7 bases line up with TRBD2. V shed 1 base and J 1 base; nucleotides not matched to a gene: 4. Germline CDR1 and CDR2: SGHRS and YFSETQ. The CDR3 has 15 residues. CDR3 amino acids: CASSLKLASQETQYF. The DNA for the CDR3 is TGCGCCAGCAGCTTGAAACTAGCGTCCCAAGAGACCCAGTACTTC. Full variable domain (remainder filled in from reference TRBV5-1 and TRBJ2-5): KAGVTQTPRYLIKTRGQQVTLSCSPISGHRSVSWYQQTPGQGLQFLFEYFSETQRNKGNFPGRFSGRQFSNSRSEMNVSTLELGDSALYLCASSLKLASQETQYFGPGTRLLVL.

V is TRBV5-6 and J is TRBJ1-6; D might be TRBD1 (5 bases). The CDR3 contains 14 residues. Trimming pared 5 bases from V and 8 bases from J, leaving 14 bases between. Germline loops: CDR1 SGHDT, CDR2 YYEEEE. The CDR3 protein is CASSFGDYDSPLHF. In nucleotides, the CDR3 is TGTGCCAGCAGTTTCGGGGACTACGATTCACCCCTCCACTTT. Filled out from reference TRBV5-6 and TRBJ1-6, the complete variable domain reads DAGVTQSPTHLIKTRGQQVTLRCSPKSGHDTVSWYQQALGQGPQFIFQYYEEEERQRGNFPDRFSGHQFPNYSSELNVNALLLGDSALYLCASSFGDYDSPLHFGNGTRLTVT.

The rearrangement uses TRBV15 and TRBJ2-7; a weak D match, TRBD1 (5 bases). CDR1 is LNHNV and CDR2 is YYDKDF in the germline V gene (reference sequence). V was pared by 5 bases and J by 3 bases, with 17 bases between. This CDR3 has 15 amino acids. CDR3 sequence (DNA): TGTGCCACCAGCGTGAGCAGGGTTGGGGTCTACGAGCAGTACTTC. The encoded protein is CATSVSRVGVYEQYF.